Shown below are 27 T cell receptor beta chains from a single sample sequenced in a study of blood T cell repertoires in COVID-19. Clones were sequenced by immunoSEQ multiplex PCR, and TCRdb holds only the in-frame ones, with some missing. Of some 110,000 clones listed, around 90% are singletons. The sample was peripheral blood. These receptors originate from a human donor in a cohort sampled during active COVID-19.

The rearrangement links TRBV20-1 to TRBJ1-1; possibly TRBD1 for D (6 bases). V was clipped by 3 bases and J by 0 bases, with 11 bases between them. Germline CDR1 and CDR2: DFQATT and SNEGSKA (reference sequence). This CDR3 contains 14 residues. CDR3 DNA: TGCAGTGCTAGTTTGGGGACATTGAACACTGAAGCTTTCTTT. It is translated as CSASLGTLNTEAFF.

This chain joins TRBV7-8 and TRBJ2-3; a weak D match, TRBD2 (6 bases). V was clipped by 3 bases and J by 1 base, with 11 bases between them. Germline V gene lookup returns CDR1 SGHVS and CDR2 FQNEAQ. CDR3 size: 15 residues. The CDR3 DNA reads as TGTGCCAGCAGCTTGGAACTAGCTCGCACAGATACGCAGTATTTT. Translation: CASSLELARTDTQYF.

This clone was seen only a few times. Here the CDR3 reads CATSDPEGSQNSFNTDTQYF. The CDR3 DNA follows: TGTGCCACCAGTGACCCTGAAGGGAGTCAAAATTCTTTTAACACAGATACGCAGTATTTT. V gene TRBV24-1 combines with J gene TRBJ2-3, with D perhaps TRBD2 (5 bases). V shed 4 bases and J shed 2 bases, with 27 bases lying between them. The CDR3 runs 20 residues. The V gene's germline CDR1 is KGHDR and CDR2 SFDVKD.

A single count supports this clone. This chain links TRBV19 with TRBJ1-2, with 8 bases aligning to TRBD1. V was clipped by 4 bases and J by 1 base; unmatched bases: 2. Germline assignment: CDR1 LNHDA and CDR2 SQIVND (reference sequence). CDR3 length equals 14 residues. The CDR3 here is CASSTGGLNYGYTF. CDR3 sequence (DNA): TGTGCCAGTAGTACAGGGGGCCTTAACTATGGCTACACCTTC.

V usage is TRBV20-1 and J usage is TRBJ1-2; D is unclear. Deletions cut 3 bases from V and 6 bases from J, with 14 bases between. The CDR3 consists of 13 residues. Germline-derived CDR1 and CDR2 are DFQATT and SNEGSKA (reference sequence). The CDR3 loop reads CSASDRLADGYTF. CDR3 DNA: TGCAGTGCTAGTGATCGACTTGCTGATGGCTACACCTTC.

V usage is TRBV30 and J usage is TRBJ1-2, with D possibly matching TRBD1 (5 bases). Germline lookup yields CDR1 GTSNPN and CDR2 SVGIG (reference sequence). The ends were cut back, 0 bases at V and 0 bases at J, with 11 bases in the middle. This CDR3 contains 15 residues. The CDR3 loop is CAWSVLGAPNYGYTF. The CDR3 bases are TGTGCCTGGAGTGTACTTGGGGCCCCTAACTATGGCTACACCTTC.

The chain carries TRBV10-3 and TRBJ2-7, with 9 bases that match TRBD2. Germline CDR1 is ENHRY and CDR2 is SYGVKD. Germline trimming cut 2 bases from V and 6 bases from J; bases unmatched to any gene: 11. The CDR3 totals 16 residues. CDR3 in amino acids: CAISEGREGPRGEQYF. The CDR3 DNA is TGTGCCATCAGTGAGGGGCGGGAGGGCCCTCGGGGCGAGCAGTACTTC.

This chain uses TRBV6-5 with TRBJ1-4; TRBD1 aligns across 8 bases. After removal of 5 bases from V and 2 bases from J, the junction contained 4 bases not matched to a gene. CDR1 is MNHEY, CDR2 SVGAGI, per germline. The CDR3 is made up of 15 amino acids. CDR3 residues: CASSIRQGTNEKLFF. The CDR3 bases are TGTGCCAGCAGTATCAGACAGGGGACTAATGAAAAACTGTTTTTT.

The chain has TRBV4-2 and TRBJ2-5; 10 bases match TRBD1. The trim removed 2 bases at V and 7 bases at J, leaving 7 bases unmatched. Germline CDR1 is LGHNA and CDR2 is YNFKEQ. This CDR3 is 15 amino acids long. The CDR3 loop is CASSQPGQGKATQYF. The CDR3 coding sequence is TGTGCCAGCAGCCAACCGGGACAGGGGAAGGCGACCCAGTACTTC.

V gene TRBV18 combines with J gene TRBJ1-1; D is uncertain. Between the trimmed V and J ends, which lost 6 bases and 1 base, there was a span of 15 bases. Per the germline V gene, CDR1 is KGHSH and CDR2 is LQKENI. The CDR3 spans 15 residues. The CDR3 loop reads CASSLGGRTNTEAFF. In nucleotides, the CDR3 is TGTGCCAGCTCGCTCGGCGGGCGGACGAACACTGAAGCTTTCTTT.

Of note for this clone: This sample includes further DNA sequences coding for the same CDR3. The chain combines TRBV19 with TRBJ2-5; TRBD1 matches at 8 bases. J was trimmed by 2 bases and V by 6 bases; bases with no gene match: 2. Germline loops: CDR1 LNHDA, CDR2 SQIVND (reference sequence). The CDR3 spans 13 residues. The CDR3 nucleotides are TGTGCCAGTAGAGACAGGGGACAAGAGACCCAGTACTTC. Translating gives CASRDRGQETQYF.

The chain links TRBV29-1 to TRBJ2-2; D is ambiguous. Germline lookup yields CDR1 SQVTM and CDR2 ANQGSEA. With 2 bases removed from V and 0 bases from J, the gap between germline ends came to 7 bases. This CDR3 contains 14 residues. The CDR3 loop is CSVEKRANTGELFF. For the CDR3, the DNA is TGCAGCGTTGAAAAGCGAGCGAACACCGGGGAGCTGTTTTTT.

The rearrangement links TRBV14 to TRBJ1-2; D perhaps matches TRBD1 (5 bases). Trimming took 0 bases from V and 4 from J, leaving 12 bases between them. In germline, CDR1 is SGHDN, CDR2 FVKESK. There are 15 residues in the CDR3. In DNA form, the CDR3 reads TGTGCCAGCAGCCAAGATCTCGACAGCGTCTATGGCTACACCTTC. Protein product: CASSQDLDSVYGYTF.

The chain joins TRBV6-2 or TRBV6-3 to TRBJ1-3; D not resolved. This CDR3 contains 14 residues. Germline V gives CDR1 MNHEY, CDR2 SVGEGT. Trimming removed 2 bases from V and 3 bases from J, with 8 bases in between. CDR3 nucleotide sequence: TGTGCCAGCAGTTACGGGTCAGGTGGAAACACCATATATTTT. Translating gives CASSYGSGGNTIYF.

The rearrangement joins TRBV5-1 to TRBJ2-2, with D possibly being TRBD2 (6 bases). The CDR3 is 15 residues long. Germline V CDR1 and CDR2: SGHRS, YFSETQ. Deletions cut 4 bases from V and 2 bases from J, with 12 bases between. CDR3 in amino acids: CASSPGTYNTGELFF. DNA for the CDR3: TGCGCCAGCAGCCCTGGGACTTATAACACCGGGGAGCTGTTTTTT.

The V call is TRBV19, the J call TRBJ2-3, with TRBD1 identical over 8 bases. Germline V gene lookup returns CDR1 LNHDA and CDR2 SQIVND (reference sequence). The CDR3 spans 14 residues. The V and J ends lost 9 bases and 10 bases, in that order; junction bases with no gene match: 15. The CDR3 DNA is TGTGCCAGCGTCCCAGGGGGCTCGGCGATTCCGCAGTATTTT. It specifies CASVPGGSAIPQYF.

This chain connects TRBV21-1 to TRBJ2-3; the table's D call TRBD2 went unverified against the DNA. TRBV21-1 is a pseudogene. This CDR3 comprises 13 residues. In DNA, the CDR3 is TGTGCCAGCCGCGGGAGGCGAAAAGATACGCAGTATTTT. This translates into CASRGRRKDTQYF.

The rearrangement joins TRBV5-6 to TRBJ2-1; TRBD1 aligns across 8 bases. Germline V gene data show CDR1 as SGHDT and CDR2 as YYEEEE. V dropped 4 bases and J dropped 7; count of bases not matched to a gene: 7. CDR3 length: 14 residues. Written as DNA, the CDR3 is TGTGCCAGCAGCCAACGGACAGGGAAGAATGAGCAGTTCTTC. Protein: CASSQRTGKNEQFF.

As regards this clone: Germline is not matched at one junction end, which may reflect a read error. The chain combines TRBV24-1 with TRBJ2-2, with TRBD1 identical over 8 bases. The CDR3 covers 14 residues. The germline CDR1 and CDR2 sequences are KGHDR and SFDVKD. Here the CDR3 reads CATSDIQGVGKLFF. CDR3 nucleotides: TGTGCCACCAGTGACATACAGGGGGTCGGGAAGCTGTTTTTT.

This clone appeared once. This chain links TRBV18 with TRBJ1-3, with D perhaps matching TRBD1 (5 bases). CDR1 KGHSH and CDR2 LQKENI come from the germline V gene. Trimming shortened V by 3 bases and J by 4 bases, and 16 bases separated the two germline ends. This CDR3 comprises 16 residues. The CDR3 nucleotides are TGTGCCAGCTCACCCCAAGCTACAGGAACAGGAAACACCATATATTTT. As protein: CASSPQATGTGNTIYF. Filled out from reference TRBV18 and TRBJ1-3, the complete variable domain reads NAGVMQNPRHLVRRRGQEARLRCSPMKGHSHVYWYRQLPEEGLKFMVYLQKENIIDESGMPKERFSAEFPKEGPSILRIQQVVRGDSAAYFCASSPQATGTGNTIYFGEGSWLTVV.

V usage is TRBV6-5 and J usage is TRBJ2-1; 11 bases agree with TRBD1. After removal of 2 bases from V and 6 bases from J, the junction contained 6 bases not matched to a gene. From germline, CDR1 is MNHEY and CDR2 SVGAGI. This CDR3 has 16 residues. CDR3 in amino acids: CASSYRTGGTSNEQFF. DNA for the CDR3: TGTGCCAGCAGTTACCGGACAGGGGGCACCTCCAATGAGCAGTTCTTC.

V gene TRBV5-1 combines with J gene TRBJ1-1, with D perhaps matching TRBD1 (6 bases). Trimming shortened V by 4 bases and J by 1 base, and 14 bases separated the two germline ends. Germline CDR1 is SGHRS and CDR2 is YFSETQ. The CDR3 has 15 amino acids. CDR3 loop: CASSREQGWNTEAFF. CDR3 sequence (DNA): TGCGCCAGCAGCCGGGAACAGGGATGGAACACTGAAGCTTTCTTT.

The rearrangement joins TRBV3-1 (or the pseudogene TRBV3-2) to TRBJ1-2; 7 bases match TRBD1. The CDR3 covers 16 residues. J gave up 8 bases and V 1 base, and 13 bases lay outside the gene matches. Germline-derived CDR1 and CDR2 are LGHDT and YNNKEL (reference sequence). CDR3 sequence: CASSQVGTALRPGYTF. The CDR3, as DNA: TGTGCCAGCAGCCAAGTTGGGACAGCTCTCCGTCCCGGCTACACCTTC.

This clone was seen a few times. The CDR3 DNA follows: TGCGCCAGCAGCAAAATTACAGGGGACACTGAAGCTTTCTTT. Residues: CASSKITGDTEAFF. This chain connects TRBV4-1 to TRBJ1-1; 7 bases are shared with TRBD1. The CDR3 sequence is 14 residues long. V shed 5 bases, J shed 3 bases, and the junction held 6 bases outside the gene matches. Germline lookup yields CDR1 MGHRA and CDR2 YSYEKL.

This clone has just one count. The CDR3 DNA sequence: TGTGCCAGCTCACCTCCTCAAGGGGGGGCGTGGACTGAAGCTTTCTTT. Residues: CASSPPQGGAWTEAFF. The chain has TRBV18 and TRBJ1-1, with D perhaps matching TRBD1 (6 bases). Trimming pared 3 bases from V and 5 bases from J, leaving 19 bases between. The germline V gene has CDR1 KGHSH and CDR2 LQKENI. The CDR3 consists of 16 residues.

This clone occurred once. The gene calls are TRBV2 and TRBJ1-1; no firm D call. The V and J ends lost 1 base and 2 bases respectively, with 11 bases between them. Germline assignment: CDR1 SNHLY and CDR2 FYNNEI. CDR3 length: 15 amino acids. The CDR3 is CASSEERHGNTEAFF. The CDR3 DNA is TGTGCCAGCAGTGAAGAACGACACGGAAACACTGAAGCTTTCTTT.

This clone was detected a few times. The chain is built from TRBV2 and TRBJ2-7; D unclear. Germline V gene sequence: CDR1 SNHLY, CDR2 FYNNEI. V shed 4 bases and J shed 2 bases, with 6 bases lying between them. This CDR3 comprises 12 residues. The CDR3 DNA sequence: TGTGCCAGCAGTGGACATACCTACGAGCAGTACTTC. It translates to CASSGHTYEQYF.